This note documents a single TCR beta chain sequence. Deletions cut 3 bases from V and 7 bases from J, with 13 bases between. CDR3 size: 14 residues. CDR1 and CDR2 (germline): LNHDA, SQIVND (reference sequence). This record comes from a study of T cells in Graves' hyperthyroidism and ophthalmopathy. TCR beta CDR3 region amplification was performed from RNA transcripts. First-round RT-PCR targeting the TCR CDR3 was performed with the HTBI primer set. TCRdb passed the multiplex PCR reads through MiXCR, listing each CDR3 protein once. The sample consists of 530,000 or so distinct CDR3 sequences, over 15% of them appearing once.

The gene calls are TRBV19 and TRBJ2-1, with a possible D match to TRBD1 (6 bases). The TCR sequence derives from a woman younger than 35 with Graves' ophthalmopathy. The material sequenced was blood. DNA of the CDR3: TGTGCCAGTAGTATTCAGGGGCTGGGTAATGAGCAGTTCTTC. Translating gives CASSIQGLGNEQFF.